One sample yielded the 16 T cell receptor beta chains listed below, sequenced in a study of T cells in Graves' hyperthyroidism and ophthalmopathy. From RNA transcripts, TCR beta CDR3 regions were amplified. Initially, a first-round RT-PCR of the TCR CDR3 employed the HTBI primer set. From the multiplex PCR reads, TCRdb called clonotypes with MiXCR, one entry per CDR3 protein. Of 300,000 or so distinct CDR3 sequences listed, approximately 17% are singletons. Sequences were obtained from blood. Receptor source: a woman aged 55-75 years with Graves' ophthalmopathy.

J is TRBJ2-3 and V is TRBV7-2; the D gene is possibly TRBD2 (6 bases). The CDR3 covers 16 residues. V gave up 1 base and J gave up 0 bases, with 11 bases separating them. The germline gives CDR1 SGHTA, CDR2 FQGNSA. The CDR3 reads CASSLGRRVSTDTQYF. In DNA, the CDR3 is TGTGCCAGCAGCTTAGGACGGAGGGTGAGCACAGATACGCAGTATTTT.

The gene calls are TRBV5-6 and TRBJ2-3; 8 bases agree with TRBD2. The trim removed 2 bases at V and 0 bases at J, leaving 8 bases unmatched. This CDR3 is 17 amino acids long. Germline-derived CDR1 and CDR2 are SGHDT and YYEEEE. The CDR3 region has the DNA TGTGCCAGCAGCTTTTTCGACGGGAGGGGAAGCACAGATACGCAGTATTTT. Translated: CASSFFDGRGSTDTQYF.

In this sample, this clonotype turned up a few times. V gene TRBV19 combines with J gene TRBJ1-5; 7 positions match TRBD1. V trimming: 5 bases; J trimming: 6 bases; junction bases outside the gene matches: 10. Germline-derived CDR1 and CDR2 are LNHDA and SQIVND (reference sequence). This CDR3 has 15 amino acids. The CDR3 region is CASSRGRGQSQPQHF. DNA for the CDR3: TGTGCCAGTAGTCGAGGAAGGGGGCAGAGTCAGCCCCAGCATTTT.

There are many counts of this clonotype. V and J are TRBV6-5 and TRBJ2-7; D is perhaps TRBD1 or TRBD2 (6 bases each). The CDR3 loop spans 14 amino acids. Trimming left V 2 bases short and J 3 bases short, with 11 bases between. In germline, CDR1 is MNHEY, CDR2 SVGAGI. CDR3: CASSYRGQDYEQYF. DNA of the CDR3: TGTGCCAGCAGTTACCGGGGGCAGGACTACGAGCAGTACTTC.

The rearrangement joins TRBV15 to TRBJ1-1; D unclear. The CDR3 covers 12 residues. Germline CDR1 reads LNHNV; CDR2 reads YYDKDF (reference sequence). The germline V and J ends were trimmed by 1 base and 2 bases, with 2 bases remaining between them. CDR3 nucleotides: TGTGCCACCAGCAGAGTTAACACTGAAGCTTTCTTT. Translated: CATSRVNTEAFF.

This clonotype was recorded at least ten times. The gene calls are TRBV28 and TRBJ1-1; D uncertain. V shed 3 bases and J shed 0 bases, with 8 bases lying between them. In germline, CDR1 is MDHEN, CDR2 SYDVKM. This CDR3 has 14 residues. The CDR3 spells CASSFPGLNTEAFF. The CDR3 nucleotides read TGTGCCAGCAGTTTTCCGGGCCTGAACACTGAAGCTTTCTTT.

The V gene is TRBV9, the J gene TRBJ2-6, with TRBD1 as a possible D gene (6 bases). V dropped 2 bases and J dropped 5 bases, with 8 bases sitting between them. CDR1 is SGDLS and CDR2 is YYNGEE in the germline V gene. This CDR3 has 14 amino acids. In nucleotides, the CDR3 is TGTGCCAGCAGCGTTACAGGGCGGGCCAACGTCCTGACTTTC. It translates to CASSVTGRANVLTF.

Details on this clonotype: A much larger clone sits a single nucleotide away, making a read error possible. J is TRBJ2-1 and V is TRBV3-1, with 14 bases fitting TRBD2. CDR3 length: 17 amino acids. V gave up 7 bases and J gave up 1 base; unmatched junction bases: 6. Germline values: CDR1 LGHDT, CDR2 YNNKEL (reference sequence). CDR3 DNA sequence: TGTGCCAGCACCAAAGGGACTAGCGGGAGTTCCTACAATGAGCAGTTCTTC. It yields the protein CASTKGTSGSSYNEQFF.

Ten or more counts support this clonotype. This chain joins TRBV7-2 and TRBJ2-7; perhaps TRBD2 as D (5 bases). The CDR3 spans 14 residues. The germline V gene has CDR1 SGHTA and CDR2 FQGNSA. Trimming stripped 5 bases from V and 5 bases from J, with 16 bases between. CDR3 bases: TGTGCCAGCAGCGCCCGGGCCCGCGGGCACGAGCAGTACTTC. Translating gives CASSARARGHEQYF.

Many counts were recorded for this clonotype. V and J are TRBV29-1 and TRBJ1-1; D gene ambiguous. This CDR3 contains 11 residues. The germline V gene has CDR1 SQVTM and CDR2 ANQGSEA. With 6 bases removed from V and 7 bases from J, the gap between germline ends came to 12 bases. The chain's CDR3 is CSVAAADEAFF. The CDR3 DNA follows: TGCAGCGTCGCGGCGGCCGATGAAGCTTTCTTT.

V gene TRBV5-1 combines with J gene TRBJ1-2; D call uncertain. The CDR3 length is 13 residues. CDR1 and CDR2 (germline): SGHRS, YFSETQ. With 0 bases removed from V and 5 bases from J, the gap between germline ends came to 8 bases. The CDR3 sequence is CASSLVDGYGYTF. The CDR3, as DNA: TGCGCCAGCAGCTTGGTAGATGGGTATGGCTACACCTTC.

As for this clonotype: The junction differs from germline at one of its ends, possibly a read error. J is TRBJ1-5 and V is TRBV20-1; D remains ambiguous. The J call may not be correct, given that the DNA end is closer to TRBJ2-3. There are 14 residues in the CDR3. Germline V gives CDR1 DFQATT, CDR2 SNEGSKA (reference sequence). Written as DNA, the CDR3 is TGTAGTGCTAGAGTAGGTACTGGCAATCAGCCCCAGTATTTT. It encodes CSARVGTGNQPQYF.

This clonotype showed up many times. The J gene is TRBJ2-5, the V gene TRBV6-1, with D unclear. Trimming pared 5 bases from V and 5 bases from J, leaving 15 bases between. This CDR3 is built from 14 residues. Germline V gene data show CDR1 as MNHNS and CDR2 as SASEGT. The CDR3: CASSPPGSLETQYF. The DNA for the CDR3 is TGTGCCAGCAGTCCGCCTGGATCGTTGGAGACCCAGTACTTC.

Concerning this clonotype: With a much larger clone just one base away, this may be a read error. V gene TRBV5-1 combines with J gene TRBJ2-7; unclear D gene. Trimming cost V 3 bases and J 5 bases, with 9 bases left between them. The CDR3 consists of 12 residues. CDR1 SGHRS and CDR2 YFSETQ come from the germline V gene. The CDR3 protein is CASSSDPNEQYF. Here the CDR3 DNA reads TGCGCCAGCAGCTCCGACCCGAACGAGCAGTACTTC.

This clonotype has at least ten counts. The CDR3 spells CASSPTGEVAEAFF. Here the CDR3 DNA reads TGTGCCAGCAGTCCTACAGGGGAGGTCGCTGAAGCTTTCTTT. The chain combines TRBV12-3 or TRBV12-4 with TRBJ1-1; 7 bases agree with TRBD1. V lost 5 bases to trimming and J lost 6 bases; unmatched junction nucleotides: 9. The CDR3 extends over 14 amino acids.

This clonotype came up many times. The chain uses TRBV11-2 and TRBJ2-5, with D uncertain. CDR3 length: 11 amino acids. Germline loops: CDR1 SGHAT, CDR2 FQNNGV. Between the trimmed V and J ends, which lost 6 bases and 3 bases, there was a span of 5 bases. The CDR3 here is CASRDEETQYF. CDR3 DNA: TGTGCCAGCAGGGACGAAGAGACCCAGTACTTC.